This TCR beta chain was identified during a study of cytomegalovirus exposure and HLA in healthy donors. On this clone: The antigen is unknown.

Study results and limitations: Rare TCR sequences predominated, though certain public TCRs were found in many donors.

This CDR3 region has 16 residues. Trimming pared 2 bases from V and 0 bases from J, leaving 10 bases between. Germline V gives CDR1 SGHTA, CDR2 FQGNSA. The primer mix had 60 Vbeta and 13 Jbeta primers. Profiled with immunoSEQ multiplex PCR; TCRdb holds only in-frame clones, not every one. The sample contains approximately 120,000 clones, about 74% of which appear only once. This TCR was recovered from a woman aged 45-59 years in good health and CMV-seropositive. The sequenced sample was PBMCs. The chain carries TRBV7-2 and TRBJ2-2; D uncertain. The CDR3 DNA reads as TGTGCCAGCAGCTTACAGATAATGACGAACACCGGGGAGCTGTTTTTT. This codes for CASSLQIMTNTGELFF.